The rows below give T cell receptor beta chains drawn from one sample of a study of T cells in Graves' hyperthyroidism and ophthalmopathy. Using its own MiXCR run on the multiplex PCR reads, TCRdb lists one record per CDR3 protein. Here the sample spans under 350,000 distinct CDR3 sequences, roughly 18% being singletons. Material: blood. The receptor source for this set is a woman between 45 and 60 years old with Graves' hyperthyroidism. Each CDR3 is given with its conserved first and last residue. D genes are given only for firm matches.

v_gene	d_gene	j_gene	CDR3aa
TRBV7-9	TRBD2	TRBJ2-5	CASSWTSGAEGTQYF
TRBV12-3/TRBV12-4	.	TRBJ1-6	CASILGGNSPLHF
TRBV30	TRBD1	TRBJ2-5	CAWATGAVETQYF
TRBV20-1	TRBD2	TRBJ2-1	CSAGRSYNEQFF
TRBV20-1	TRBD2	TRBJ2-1	CSAREVSYNEQFF
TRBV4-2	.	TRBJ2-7	CASSQEGGPAYEQYF
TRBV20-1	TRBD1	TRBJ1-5	CSAKTGGNQPQHF
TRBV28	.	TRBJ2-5	CASASGGLDIQYF
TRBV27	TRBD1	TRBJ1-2	CASSRDRVVGGYTF
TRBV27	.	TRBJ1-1	CASSRGGLEAFF
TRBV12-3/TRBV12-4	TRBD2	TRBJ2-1	CASIGGRANEQFF
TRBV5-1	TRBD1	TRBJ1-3	CASSWDRGQSGNTIYF
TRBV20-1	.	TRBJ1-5	CSARAGGDFLNQPQHF
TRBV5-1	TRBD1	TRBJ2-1	CASRQGARSSEQFF
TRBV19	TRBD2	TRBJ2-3	CASSIEKREKTDTQYF
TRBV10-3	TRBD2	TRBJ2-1	CAISDGGSSYNEQFF
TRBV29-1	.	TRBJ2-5	CSVGGGQETQYF
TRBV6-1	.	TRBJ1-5	CASSVRVEEPQHF
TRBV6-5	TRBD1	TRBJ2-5	CASSYQTGGETQYF
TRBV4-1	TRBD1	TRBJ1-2	CASSHPGQGGYGYTF
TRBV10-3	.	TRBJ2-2	CAISSGGELFF
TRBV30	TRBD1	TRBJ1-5	CAWSGGTGDQPQHF
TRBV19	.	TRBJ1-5	CASSILQPYGSNQPQHF
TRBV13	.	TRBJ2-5	CASSFVTAQETQYF
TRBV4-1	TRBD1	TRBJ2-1	CASSQADRVYEQFF
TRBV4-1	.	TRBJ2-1	CASSQEPSDRYNEQFF
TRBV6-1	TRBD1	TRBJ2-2	CASTRDSTGELFF
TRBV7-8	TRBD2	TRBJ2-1	CASSSGLAGVDGEQFF
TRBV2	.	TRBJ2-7	CASSGRTEPYEQYF
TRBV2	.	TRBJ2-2	CASRAEGVTGELFF
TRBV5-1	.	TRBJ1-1	CASSLDYWGQNTEAFF
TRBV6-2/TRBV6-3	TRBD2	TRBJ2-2	CASSNPGTSGGAGELFF
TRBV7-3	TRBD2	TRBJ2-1	CASSPGGGGVSNEQFF
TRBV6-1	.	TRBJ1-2	CASSETQVYYGYTF
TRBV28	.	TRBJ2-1	CASSFMQGSSGSYNEQFF
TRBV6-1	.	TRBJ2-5	CATSEPGLQETQYF
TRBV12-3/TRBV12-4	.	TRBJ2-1	CASSLSRFSYNEQFF
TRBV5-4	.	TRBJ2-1	CASSPKNRDNEQFF
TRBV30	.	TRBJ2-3	CASLDWSASSTDTQYF
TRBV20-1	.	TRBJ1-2	CSAREGLDYGYTF
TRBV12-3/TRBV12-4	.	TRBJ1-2	CASSWGQAHGYTF
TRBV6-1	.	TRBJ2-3	CAISSGGNADTQYF
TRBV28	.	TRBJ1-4	CASSLRHLNEKLFF
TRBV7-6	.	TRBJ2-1	CASSLAAGGGEQFF
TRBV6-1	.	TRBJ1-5	CASSELPVPQHF